The 17 T cell receptor beta chains below all came from one sample that was sequenced in a study of T cells in Graves' hyperthyroidism and ophthalmopathy. TCR beta CDR3 regions were amplified from RNA transcripts. The HTBI primer set served for first-round RT-PCR of the TCR CDR3. Using its own MiXCR run on the multiplex PCR reads, TCRdb lists one record per CDR3 protein. The table records roughly 350,000 distinct CDR3 sequences, roughly an eighth of them present only once. Sequencing was performed on blood. The receptors originated from a woman aged 40 to 50 with Graves' ophthalmopathy.

At least ten counts were recorded for this clonotype. The chain carries TRBV11-3 and TRBJ1-1; perhaps TRBD1 as D (5 bases). Trimming shortened V by 5 bases and J by 5 bases, and 15 bases separated the two germline ends. Germline loops: CDR1 SGHNT, CDR2 YENEEA. CDR3 length: 14 amino acids. CDR3 sequence: CASSSMTVRTEAFF. DNA for the CDR3: TGTGCCAGCAGCAGCATGACAGTGAGGACTGAAGCTTTCTTT.

This clonotype was counted ten times or more. The chain is built from TRBV12-3 or TRBV12-4 and TRBJ1-6; D might be TRBD1 (6 bases). This CDR3 contains 14 residues. Trimming removed 5 bases from V and 10 bases from J, with 15 bases in between. CDR3 coding DNA: TGTGCCAGCAGTAAAACAGGGCCCCGGTCACCCCTCCACTTT. It codes for CASSKTGPRSPLHF.

This clonotype was picked up many times. The rearrangement uses TRBV20-1 and TRBJ1-5; TRBD1 might be the D (6 bases). The CDR3 runs 15 residues. Per the germline V gene, CDR1 is DFQATT and CDR2 is SNEGSKA (reference sequence). Trimming removed 0 bases from V and 6 bases from J, with 15 bases in between. CDR3 in amino acids: CSAREAGGQGQPQHF. The CDR3 coding sequence is TGCAGTGCTAGAGAAGCCGGGGGCCAGGGTCAGCCCCAGCATTTT.

This sequence joins TRBV7-2 and TRBJ2-1, with TRBD2 matching 10 bases. Germline CDR1 reads SGHTA; CDR2 reads FQGNSA. J gave up 2 bases and V 5 bases, and 12 bases lay outside the gene matches. This CDR3 is built from 18 residues. DNA for the CDR3: TGTGCCAGCAGCCGTCCAGCGGGGGGGCCAAATACCTACAATGAGCAGTTCTTC. The encoded protein is CASSRPAGGPNTYNEQFF.

This clonotype was seen repeatedly, ten times or more. The chain joins TRBV10-1 to TRBJ2-1; perhaps TRBD2 as D (6 bases). CDR1 is WNHNN and CDR2 is SYGVQD in the germline V gene (reference sequence). The CDR3 extends over 12 amino acids. Trimming stripped 10 bases from V and 6 bases from J, with 13 bases between. Here the CDR3 DNA reads TGCGCCACCACGACTAGTCCCAATGAGCAGTTCTTC. It translates to CATTTSPNEQFF.

This clonotype was observed many times. The DNA of the CDR3 is TGCAGCGTTGAAAGAGTAGCTGAAGCTTTCTTT. Translating gives CSVERVAEAFF. The V and J genes are TRBV29-1 and TRBJ1-1; D not resolved. The CDR3 contains 11 residues. Germline V gene lookup returns CDR1 SQVTM and CDR2 ANQGSEA. Trimming removed 2 bases from V and 6 bases from J, with 7 bases in between.

V and J are TRBV19 and TRBJ1-2; D remains unclear. V was clipped by 6 bases and J by 0 bases, with 11 bases between them. From germline, CDR1 is LNHDA and CDR2 SQIVND (reference sequence). The length of the CDR3 is 14 residues. For the CDR3, the DNA is TGTGCCAGTAGCCGGAATAGGGCTAACTATGGCTACACCTTC. Amino acids: CASSRNRANYGYTF.

This clonotype was seen many times. This chain joins TRBV7-9 and TRBJ1-1; the D is unclear. V was clipped by 0 bases and J by 1 base, with 9 bases between them. This CDR3 has 15 residues. The germline gives CDR1 SEHNR, CDR2 FQNEAQ (reference sequence). The CDR3 protein is CASSLAIGGNTEAFF. The CDR3 nucleotides read TGTGCCAGCAGCTTAGCTATCGGAGGGAACACTGAAGCTTTCTTT. The complete variable domain, with remaining parts taken from reference TRBV7-9 and TRBJ1-1, reads DTGVSQNPRHKITKRGQNVTFRCDPISEHNRLYWYRQTLGQGPEFLTYFQNEAQLEKSRLLSDRFSAERPKGSFSTLEIQRTEQGDSAMYLCASSLAIGGNTEAFFGQGTRLTVV.

V usage is TRBV7-9 and J usage is TRBJ1-2; no definite D call. CDR1 and CDR2 from the germline V gene are SEHNR and FQNEAQ (reference sequence). Trimming took 6 bases from V and 4 from J, leaving 18 bases between them. This CDR3 region has 15 residues. CDR3 sequence reads: CASRPPGESSYGYTF. The CDR3 nucleotides are TGTGCCAGCAGACCACCGGGAGAGTCCTCCTATGGCTACACCTTC.

This clonotype has at least ten counts. The V call is TRBV20-1, the J call TRBJ2-3; 9 bases line up with TRBD2. The CDR3 extends over 15 amino acids. Trimming at V came to 4 bases and at J to 4 bases, leaving 9 bases not matched to a gene. Germline CDR1 DFQATT, CDR2 SNEGSKA (reference sequence). CDR3 protein: CSATFLAGVPDTQYF. The DNA of the CDR3 is TGCAGTGCTACTTTCTTAGCGGGAGTACCAGATACGCAGTATTTT.

Worth noting for this clonotype: One junction end does not reproduce the germline sequence, and a read error may be involved. The CDR3 DNA is TGTGCCAGCTCAGATAGCGGGAGGCGGAGCAAAGATACGCAGTATTTT. This gives the protein CASSDSGRRSKDTQYF. The gene calls are TRBV18 and TRBJ2-3, with 10 bases identical to TRBD2. The CDR3 consists of 16 residues. The germline V gene encodes CDR1 KGHSH and CDR2 LQKENI. Looking up the rest from reference TRBV18 and TRBJ2-3 gives the full variable domain: NAGVMQNPRHLVRRRGQEARLRCSPMKGHSHVYWYRQLPEEGLKFMVYLQKENIIDESGMPKERFSAEFPKEGPSILRIQQVVRGDSAAYFCASSDSGRRSKDTQYFGPGTRLTVL.

V usage is TRBV7-9 and J usage is TRBJ1-5; D is possibly TRBD1 (5 bases). The germline gives CDR1 SEHNR, CDR2 FQNEAQ (reference sequence). This CDR3 is 16 amino acids long. With 2 bases removed from V and 4 bases from J, the gap between germline ends came to 15 bases. CDR3 amino acids: CASSLFWGQGNQPQHF. The CDR3 DNA is TGTGCCAGCAGCTTATTTTGGGGTCAGGGTAATCAGCCCCAGCATTTT.

This clonotype was seen only a few times. This chain uses TRBV12-3 or TRBV12-4 with TRBJ2-3, with TRBD1 as a possible D gene (5 bases). V dropped 5 bases and J dropped 9 bases, with 18 bases sitting between them. This CDR3 region has 14 residues. The CDR3 bases are TGTGCCAGCAGTCAGGTGGTAGGGGTGATGACGCAGTATTTT. This gives the protein CASSQVVGVMTQYF.

The chain is built from TRBV12-3 or TRBV12-4 and TRBJ2-5; no firm D call. Trimming shortened V by 1 base and J by 2 bases, and 8 bases separated the two germline ends. The CDR3 runs 14 residues. DNA for the CDR3: TGTGCCAGCAGTTTAGGCAAGTCACAAGAGACCCAGTACTTC. Translated, it gives CASSLGKSQETQYF.

This clonotype was observed many times. J is TRBJ2-5 and V is TRBV20-1; D possibly corresponds to TRBD1 (5 bases). V was pared by 6 bases and J by 5 bases, with 13 bases between. The germline V gene encodes CDR1 DFQATT and CDR2 SNEGSKA (reference sequence). The CDR3 consists of 12 residues. CDR3 bases: TGCAGTGCCATTGCAGGGTCCGAGACCCAGTACTTC. Translating it yields CSAIAGSETQYF.

This clonotype was detected ten times or more. The V and J genes are TRBV5-1 and TRBJ1-1; D remains ambiguous. Germline V gene data show CDR1 as SGHRS and CDR2 as YFSETQ. The CDR3 is made up of 15 amino acids. V lost 0 bases to trimming and J lost 0 bases, with 9 bases between them. CDR3 coding DNA: TGCGCCAGCAGCTTGGAGGTCACAATGAACACTGAAGCTTTCTTT. It is translated as CASSLEVTMNTEAFF.

This clonotype has ten or more counts. The chain combines TRBV11-2 with TRBJ2-2; D possibly corresponds to TRBD2 (6 bases). CDR1 is SGHAT and CDR2 is FQNNGV in the germline V gene. The V end lost 5 bases, the J end lost 1 base, and 11 bases lay between the germline ends. The CDR3 has 15 amino acids. The CDR3 spells CASSQHGRNTGELFF. Here the CDR3 DNA reads TGTGCCAGCAGCCAGCACGGGAGGAACACCGGGGAGCTGTTTTTT.